These 8 T cell receptor beta chains were all obtained from the same sample, sequenced in a study of blood T cell repertoires in COVID-19. Some clones are missing from TCRdb's copy, which holds only in-frame ones; the method was immunoSEQ multiplex PCR. The sample holds 81,000 or so clones; around 85% are singletons and the top ten take roughly 8.9%. Sequences were obtained from peripheral blood. Receptors were obtained from a man aged 50 to 60 with COVID-19, enrolled during active disease.

This clone appeared a few times. The chain couples TRBV2 to TRBJ2-7; perhaps TRBD1 as D (6 bases). CDR3 length: 13 residues. With 7 bases removed from V and 4 bases from J, the gap between germline ends came to 14 bases. Germline CDR1 reads SNHLY; CDR2 reads FYNNEI. The CDR3 loop reads CASTGVGTYEQYF. Written as DNA, the CDR3 is TGTGCCAGCACAGGGGTGGGTACTTACGAGCAGTACTTC.

The chain couples TRBV24-1 to TRBJ1-2; 9 bases are a match to TRBD1. V trimming: 4 bases; J trimming: 4 bases; junction bases outside the gene matches: 12. In germline, CDR1 is KGHDR, CDR2 SFDVKD. The CDR3 runs 17 residues. For the CDR3, the DNA is TGTGCCACCAGTGACTCCCGACAGGGGGACAGGGCCTATGGCTACACCTTC. It codes for CATSDSRQGDRAYGYTF.

The rearrangement joins TRBV28 to TRBJ2-5; tentatively, D is TRBD2 (6 bases). CDR1 MDHEN and CDR2 SYDVKM come from the germline V gene. This CDR3 contains 19 residues. Trimming pared 1 base from V and 1 base from J, leaving 22 bases between. The CDR3 nucleotides read TGTGCCAGCAGTTTATCTCAAAGCGGGCCTCCCCTTATCCAAGAGACCCAGTACTTC. This translates into CASSLSQSGPPLIQETQYF.

In this sample, this clone turned up once. The V gene is TRBV4-3, the J gene TRBJ2-7; a possible D gene is TRBD1 (6 bases). This CDR3 is built from 15 residues. CDR1 and CDR2 (germline): LGHNA, YSLEER. The ends were cut back, 1 base at V and 2 bases at J, with 12 bases in the middle. The CDR3 DNA is TGCGCCAGCAGCCAAGTTCGAGGGGACACCTACGAGCAGTACTTC. Translation: CASSQVRGDTYEQYF.

There are a few counts of this clone. J is TRBJ2-7 and V is TRBV5-1, with 8 bases matching TRBD2. This CDR3 is 15 amino acids long. V shed 1 base, J shed 4 bases, and the junction held 7 bases outside the gene matches. Germline CDR1 and CDR2: SGHRS and YFSETQ. CDR3 loop: CASSLWTGGGYEQYF. CDR3 nucleotide sequence: TGCGCCAGCAGCTTGTGGACGGGAGGGGGGTACGAGCAGTACTTC.

The J gene is TRBJ1-1, the V gene TRBV19; TRBD1 matches at 7 bases. The CDR3 runs to 14 residues. Germline values: CDR1 LNHDA, CDR2 SQIVND (reference sequence). J lost 0 bases, V lost 6 bases, and 4 bases had no gene match. CDR3 residues: CASSWTGLNTEAFF. CDR3 nucleotides: TGTGCCAGTAGCTGGACAGGATTGAACACTGAAGCTTTCTTT.

The V and J genes are TRBV5-1 and TRBJ1-1; 7 bases are a match to TRBD1. Germline loops: CDR1 SGHRS, CDR2 YFSETQ. The CDR3 runs to 14 residues. The junction had 8 bases not matched to a gene; V was cut back by 3 bases and J by 6 bases. The CDR3 bases are TGCGCCAGCAGCTCTGGCCGGCAGGGGGCTGAAGCTTTCTTT. Its translation: CASSSGRQGAEAFF.

This chain uses TRBV28 with TRBJ2-2; D not resolved. Trimming removed 5 bases at V and 0 bases at J, with 16 bases between. This CDR3 has 17 amino acids. Germline CDR1 reads MDHEN; CDR2 reads SYDVKM. DNA of the CDR3: TGTGCCAGCAGTCAAGATGGTTTTCTACCGAACACCGGGGAGCTGTTTTTT. It is translated as CASSQDGFLPNTGELFF.